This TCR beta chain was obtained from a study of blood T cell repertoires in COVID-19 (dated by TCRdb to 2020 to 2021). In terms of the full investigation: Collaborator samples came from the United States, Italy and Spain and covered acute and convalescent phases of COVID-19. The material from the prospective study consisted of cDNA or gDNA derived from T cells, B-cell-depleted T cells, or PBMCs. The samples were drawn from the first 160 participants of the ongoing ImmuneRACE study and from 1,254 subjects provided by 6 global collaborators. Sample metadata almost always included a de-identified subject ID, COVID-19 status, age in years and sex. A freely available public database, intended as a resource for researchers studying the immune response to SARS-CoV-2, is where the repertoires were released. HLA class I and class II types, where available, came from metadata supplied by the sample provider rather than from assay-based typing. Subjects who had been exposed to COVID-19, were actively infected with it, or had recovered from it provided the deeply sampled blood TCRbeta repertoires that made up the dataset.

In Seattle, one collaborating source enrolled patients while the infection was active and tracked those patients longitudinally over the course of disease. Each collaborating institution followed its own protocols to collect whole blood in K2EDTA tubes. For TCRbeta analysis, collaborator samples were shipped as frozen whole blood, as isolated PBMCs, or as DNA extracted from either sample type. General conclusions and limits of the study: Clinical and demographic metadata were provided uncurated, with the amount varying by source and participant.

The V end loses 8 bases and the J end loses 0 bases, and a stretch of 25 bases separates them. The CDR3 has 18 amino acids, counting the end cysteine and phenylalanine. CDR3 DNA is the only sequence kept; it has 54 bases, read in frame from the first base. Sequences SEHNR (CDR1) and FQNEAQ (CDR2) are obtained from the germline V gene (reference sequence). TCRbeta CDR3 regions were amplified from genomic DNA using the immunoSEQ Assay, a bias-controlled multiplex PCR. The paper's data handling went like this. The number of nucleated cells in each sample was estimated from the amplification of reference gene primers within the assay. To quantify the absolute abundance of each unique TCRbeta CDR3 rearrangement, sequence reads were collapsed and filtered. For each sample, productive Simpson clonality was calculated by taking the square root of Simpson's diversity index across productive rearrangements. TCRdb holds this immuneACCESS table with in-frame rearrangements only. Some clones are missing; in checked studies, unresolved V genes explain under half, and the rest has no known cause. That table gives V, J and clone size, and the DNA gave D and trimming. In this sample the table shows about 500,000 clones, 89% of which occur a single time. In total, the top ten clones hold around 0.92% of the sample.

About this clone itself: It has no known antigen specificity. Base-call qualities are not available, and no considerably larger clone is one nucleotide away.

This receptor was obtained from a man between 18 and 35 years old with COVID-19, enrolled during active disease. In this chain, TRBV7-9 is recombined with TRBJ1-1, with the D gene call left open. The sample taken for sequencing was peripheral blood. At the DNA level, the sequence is TGTGCCAGCGATCAAAAAGGAGGGCTCCGAAAAATGAACACTGAAGCTTTCTTT. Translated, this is CASDQKGGLRKMNTEAFF. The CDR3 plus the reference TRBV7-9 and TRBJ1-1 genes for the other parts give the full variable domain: DTGVSQNPRHKITKRGQNVTFRCDPISEHNRLYWYRQTLGQGPEFLTYFQNEAQLEKSRLLSDRFSAERPKGSFSTLEIQRTEQGDSAMYLCASDQKGGLRKMNTEAFFGQGTRLTVV.